This TCR beta chain is from a study of technical replicates of blood from a handful of donors (dated by TCRdb to 2016 to 2017). Trimming removed 1 base from V and 6 bases from J; the gene matches leave 2 bases unexplained. The germline V gene supplies CDR1 MGHDK and CDR2 SYGVNS. From its cysteine to its phenylalanine, the CDR3 spans 14 amino acids. The entry retains the CDR3 DNA only, 42 bases that are in frame from base 1. On this clone: Its antigen is not yet known. One base away there is no much larger clone; base qualities are not given.

The library was prepared using the immunoSEQ multiplex PCR assay. The source is immuneACCESS, and TCRdb retained only in-frame sequences with V and J called. Part of the clones is not carried over; for the studies checked, unresolved V genes explain less than half of this, and the remainder is unexplained. The sample table holds fewer than 75,000 clones, of which more than 75% were seen once. Just over 4.5% of the sample rests with the top ten. The chain uses TRBV25-1 and TRBJ2-2; 7 junctional bases match TRBD1. This sequence originates from a human donor in good health. Some clones in this sample may be carry-over from other donors' samples. Input material: PBMCs. The CDR3 region has the sequence CASSEFQGAGELFF. The bases are TGTGCCAGCAGTGAATTCCAGGGGGCCGGGGAGCTGTTTTTT.